The present entry profiles one T cell receptor (beta chain) with its context. A few counts support this clonotype. What this receptor recognizes is not known. The sample holds no much larger clone one base away, and base qualities are not on file. RNA was isolated from bulk, unsorted tissue, and RNA quality was assessed with a NanoDrop ND-1000 and an Agilent 2100. Normal lung samples were distant non-tumor tissue taken more than 3 cm from the tumor edge. All donors had newly diagnosed lung cancer, had not received prior chemotherapy, and were admitted for thoracic surgery in China between August and November 2014. Patients who had received previous radiotherapy or chemotherapy, or who had another concurrent cancer, were excluded from the study. Pieces of surgical tissue measuring about 1-2 cm3 were kept in RNAlater solution and stored at -80 degrees C until use. Measured from the cysteine to the phenylalanine, the CDR3 is 16 residues long. Only the CDR3 region is kept as DNA, spanning 48 bases read in frame from base 1. Compared with germline, V lacks 5 bases and J lacks 6 bases; bases without a gene match: 13. CDR1 and CDR2 were assigned from the germline V gene as SGHRS and YFSETQ.

This specimen belongs to a study of tumor and adjacent non-tumor tissue in lung cancer (dated by TCRdb to 2016 to 2018). Describing the broader study: By cancer type, the cohort comprised about 13 adenocarcinoma patients, a couple of squamous cell carcinoma patients and 1 small cell lung cancer patient. Using bulk TCRbeta repertoires from some 16 lung cancer patients, the study set lung tumor tissue side by side with matched distant non-tumor lung tissue. Sequencing produced 100 million to 150 million productive TCRbeta reads in total, an average of approximately 4.5 million reads per sample. TCRbeta CDR3 sequencing was performed on 25 to 35 paired specimens, with one tumor sample and one normal lung sample collected per patient. Among the roughly 15 patients, ages ranged from roughly 31 to 85 years, approximately 10 were men and 5 were women, and disease was TNM stage I to III.

General findings and caveats noted by the study authors: Peripheral blood was not sequenced, so blood TCRbeta repertoires were not examined in the lung cancer patients of the study. In normal lung, the top 100 clones accounted for a significantly larger cumulative share of the repertoire than in tumor tissue. The methods do not name the sequencing platform or mention unique molecular identifiers. Only 15 or so patients were included in the cohort, and the need for larger samples and more detailed clinical data was noted by the authors. Tumor tissue showed significantly greater TCR diversity (inverse Simpson) than normal lung tissue (431.37 vs 166.20, P = 0.0075, Mann-Whitney U test). Younger patients had significantly higher TCR diversity, and higher tumor TCR diversity was associated with shorter overall and disease-free survival.

Library prep was done by multiplex PCR. Sequencer: Illumina HiSeq 2500. TCRbeta libraries were constructed through three rounds of nested PCR with primers (Table S4) according to protocols modified from ARM-PCR. Before sequencing, PCR products in the 200-500 bp range were cut out of the gel and cleaned up using the QIAquick gel extraction kit. The original pipeline was this. Trimmomatic was used to clean the reads, FLASH was used to merge the reads into complete CDR3 sequences, and MiTCR was used to assign the reads to V(D)J germline segments. Clonal diversity was calculated as the inverse Simpson's index using VDJtools. In-frame sequences lacking a premature stop codon were counted as productive reads. TCRdb reprocessing: public reads trimmed at Q25 with fastp, clones called with MiXCR, in-frame beta chains kept. Identical CDR3 protein sequences are pooled into one entry, listed with their most common genes and DNA. The V and J calls here are based on TCRdb, not the publication. Across this sample there are some 97,000 distinct CDR3 sequences, with 50% to 70% seen only once. Roughly a fifth of the sample rests with the top ten.

Sequencing was done on a sample of distant non-tumor lung tissue. The chain employs TRBV5-1 and TRBJ2-7, and 11 junctional nucleotides match TRBD1. The receptor was isolated from a man aged 25 to 40 with non-small cell lung cancer. In nucleotides, the sequence is TGCGCCAGCAGAACATACTTTAGAGGGACAGGGGGCGAGCAGTACTTC. Its translation reads: CASRTYFRGTGGEQYF.